This TCR beta chain was documented in a study of radiotherapy plus CTLA-4 blockade in lung cancer. Clones were sequenced by immunoSEQ multiplex PCR, and TCRdb holds only the in-frame ones, with some missing. Here the sample spans some 110,000 clones, approximately 87% being singletons. The germline V gene has CDR1 MNHEY and CDR2 SVGAGI. The CDR3 length is 14 residues. Deletions cut 6 bases from V and 3 bases from J, with 12 bases between. Here the sequenced sample was peripheral blood, taken from a patient treated with radiotherapy plus ipilimumab. The rearrangement uses TRBV6-5 and TRBJ1-5; D unclear. The sequence came from a human donor with non-small cell lung cancer that progressed on radiotherapy plus ipilimumab. Some clones in this sample may be carry-over from other donors' samples. CDR3 amino acids: CASREHRSNQPQHF. CDR3 coding DNA: TGTGCCAGCAGGGAACATCGGTCCAATCAGCCCCAGCATTTT.